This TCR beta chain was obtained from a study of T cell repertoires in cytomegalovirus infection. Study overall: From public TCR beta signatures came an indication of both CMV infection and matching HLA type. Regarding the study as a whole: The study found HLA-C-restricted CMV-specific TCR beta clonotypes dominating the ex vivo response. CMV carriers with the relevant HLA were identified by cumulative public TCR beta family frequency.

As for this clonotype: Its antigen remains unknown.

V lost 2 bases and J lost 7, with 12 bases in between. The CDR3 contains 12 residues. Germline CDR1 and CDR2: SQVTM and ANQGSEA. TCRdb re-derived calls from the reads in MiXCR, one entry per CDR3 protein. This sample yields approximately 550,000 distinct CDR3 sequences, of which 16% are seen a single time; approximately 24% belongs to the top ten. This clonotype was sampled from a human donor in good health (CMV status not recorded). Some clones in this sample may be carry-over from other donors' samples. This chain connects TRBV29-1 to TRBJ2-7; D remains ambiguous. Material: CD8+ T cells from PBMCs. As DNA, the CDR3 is TGCAGCGTTGAACAAGTCTCAAGGGAGCAGTACTTC. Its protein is CSVEQVSREQYF.